Following are 18 T cell receptor beta chains from one sample sequenced in a study of T cells in Graves' hyperthyroidism and ophthalmopathy. Amplification targeted TCR beta CDR3 regions from RNA transcripts. HTBI primers were employed in a first-round RT-PCR of the TCR CDR3. TCRdb reprocessed the multiplex PCR reads with MiXCR, giving one entry per CDR3 protein. The table shows roughly 710,000 distinct CDR3 sequences, with 30% to 40% occurring only once. The sample taken for sequencing was blood. The source of these receptors is a woman in her thirties or forties with Graves' hyperthyroidism.

This clonotype has only a few counts. The chain couples TRBV11-2 to TRBJ2-5, with TRBD1 matching over 10 bases. Germline V gene lookup returns CDR1 SGHAT and CDR2 FQNNGV. The CDR3 runs to 16 residues. The ends lost 1 base at V and 3 bases at J; junction bases unmatched: 5. CDR3: CASSLVMGTGEETQYF. CDR3 nucleotide sequence: TGTGCCAGCAGCTTAGTAATGGGGACAGGGGAAGAGACCCAGTACTTC. Supplemented by reference TRBV11-2 and TRBJ2-5, the full variable domain reads EAGVAQSPRYKIIEKRQSVAFWCNPISGHATLYWYQQILGQGPKLLIQFQNNGVVDDSQLPKDRFSAERLKGVDSTLKIQPAKLEDSAVYLCASSLVMGTGEETQYFGPGTRLLVL.

The sample holds many counts of this clonotype. V is TRBV6-5 and J is TRBJ1-3, with D unresolved. V lost 10 bases, J lost 4 bases, and 11 bases lay in between. This CDR3 spans 12 amino acids. Germline CDR1 is MNHEY and CDR2 is SVGAGI. The DNA for the CDR3 is TGTGCCACTTTGGCAGTAGGAAACACCATATATTTT. It encodes CATLAVGNTIYF.

Turning to this clonotype: A much larger clone sits a single nucleotide away, making a read error possible. This chain uses TRBV7-2 with TRBJ1-2, with D possibly being TRBD1 (6 bases). Germline CDR1 is SGHTA and CDR2 is FQGNSA. This CDR3 is 15 amino acids long. The CDR3 spells CAGSRGDTLVYGYTF. The DNA of the CDR3 is TGTGCCGGCAGCCGAGGGGACACTTTGGTCTATGGCTACACCTTC.

The gene calls are TRBV20-1 and TRBJ1-6; D may be TRBD1 (5 bases). Germline CDR1 reads DFQATT; CDR2 reads SNEGSKA (reference sequence). The CDR3 is 17 residues long. Trimming left V 0 bases short and J 7 bases short, with 19 bases between. CDR3 in amino acids: CSARDRRPGVLNSPLHF. In nucleotides, the CDR3 is TGCAGTGCTAGAGATAGGCGCCCGGGGGTGCTGAATTCACCCCTCCACTTT.

The chain recombines TRBV7-3 with TRBJ2-1, with 12 bases aligning to TRBD2. This CDR3 comprises 15 residues. Germline loops: CDR1 SGHTA, CDR2 FQGTGA. V lost 2 bases, J lost 5 bases, and 1 base stayed unmatched. The CDR3 protein is CASSLGLAGNNEQFF. For the CDR3, the DNA is TGTGCCAGCAGCTTAGGACTAGCGGGAAACAATGAGCAGTTCTTC.

The chain employs TRBV7-2 and TRBJ1-4; D unresolved. The germline V gene encodes CDR1 SGHTA and CDR2 FQGNSA. The CDR3 is 12 amino acids. Trimming shortened V by 4 bases and J by 5 bases, and 5 bases separated the two germline ends. CDR3 sequence (DNA): TGTGCCAGCAGCTATTTAAATGAAAAACTGTTTTTT. The encoded protein is CASSYLNEKLFF.

The chain recombines TRBV2 with TRBJ2-3, with D possibly matching TRBD2 (6 bases). CDR3 length equals 16 residues. Trimming removed 3 bases at V and 0 bases at J, with 13 bases between. Germline CDR1 SNHLY, CDR2 FYNNEI. The CDR3 loop is CASSDRGLRSTDTQYF. As DNA, the CDR3 is TGTGCCAGCAGTGATCGGGGGTTAAGGAGCACAGATACGCAGTATTTT.

There are many counts of this clonotype. The chain is built from TRBV6-5 and TRBJ2-3; D gene unclear. The CDR3 sequence is 12 residues long. Trimming took 6 bases from V and 3 from J, leaving 7 bases between them. CDR1 is MNHEY, CDR2 SVGAGI, per germline. In nucleotides, the CDR3 is TGTGCCAGCAGGGAAAATACAGATACGCAGTATTTT. It codes for CASRENTDTQYF.

This clonotype has ten or more counts. The J gene is TRBJ2-7, the V gene TRBV20-1, with D unclear. This CDR3 is built from 13 residues. Trimming stripped 2 bases from V and 3 bases from J, with 11 bases between. CDR1 and CDR2 (germline): DFQATT, SNEGSKA (reference sequence). Here the CDR3 DNA reads TGCAGTGCTAGACACTCAAAGAGCTACGAGCAGTACTTC. Its translation is CSARHSKSYEQYF.

This clonotype was seen at least ten times. This sequence joins TRBV19 and TRBJ2-7; a weak D match, TRBD1 (5 bases). Trimming took 3 bases from V and 3 from J, leaving 9 bases between them. In germline, CDR1 is LNHDA, CDR2 SQIVND (reference sequence). This CDR3 has 13 amino acids. As DNA, the CDR3 is TGTGCCAGTAGTATGGGGCGGAGCTACGAGCAGTACTTC. Protein sequence: CASSMGRSYEQYF. The full variable domain, rest sourced from reference TRBV19 and TRBJ2-7, is DGGITQSPKYLFRKEGQNVTLSCEQNLNHDAMYWYRQDPGQGLRLIYYSQIVNDFQKGDIAEGYSVSREKKESFPLTVTSAQKNPTAFYLCASSMGRSYEQYFGPGTRLTVT.

V usage is TRBV7-9 and J usage is TRBJ2-2, with D unclear. Per the germline V gene, CDR1 is SEHNR and CDR2 is FQNEAQ (reference sequence). Trimming took 1 base from V and 4 from J, leaving 4 bases between them. The CDR3 is made up of 13 amino acids. The DNA for the CDR3 is TGTGCCAGCAGCTTAGAGACCACCGGGGAGCTGTTTTTT. Translating it yields CASSLETTGELFF.

This clonotype was seen only a few times. This chain joins TRBV28 and TRBJ2-7, with 10 nucleotides matching TRBD2. With 2 bases clipped from V and 2 bases from J, the junction kept 3 bases outside the gene matches. There are 15 residues in the CDR3. Germline lookup yields CDR1 MDHEN and CDR2 SYDVKM. The CDR3 loop is CASSLTAGGPYEQYF. In DNA, the CDR3 is TGTGCCAGCAGTTTAACAGCGGGAGGGCCCTACGAGCAGTACTTC.

At least ten counts were recorded for this clonotype. The chain carries TRBV19 and TRBJ1-2; unclear D gene. The CDR3 length is 12 residues. CDR1 is LNHDA, CDR2 SQIVND, per germline (reference sequence). Trimming removed 3 bases from V and 4 bases from J, with 6 bases in between. The DNA of the CDR3 is TGTGCCAGTAGTATCCCGCTCTATGGCTACACCTTC. Translated: CASSIPLYGYTF.

This clonotype has ten or more counts. The V call is TRBV10-3, the J call TRBJ1-1; the D gene is possibly TRBD1 (6 bases). The germline CDR1 and CDR2 sequences are ENHRY and SYGVKD. Trimming shortened V by 1 base and J by 5 bases, and 17 bases separated the two germline ends. The CDR3 length is 16 residues. The CDR3 here is CAISELGARGETEAFF. CDR3 nucleotide sequence: TGTGCCATCAGTGAGTTGGGGGCGAGAGGCGAAACTGAAGCTTTCTTT.

This sequence joins TRBV9 and TRBJ1-3; D possibly corresponds to TRBD1 (6 bases). The CDR3 runs 16 residues. Germline CDR1 and CDR2: SGDLS and YYNGEE. V was trimmed by 3 bases and J by 0 bases, leaving 13 bases between them. The CDR3 loop is CASSAVDRPSGNTIYF. CDR3 sequence (DNA): TGTGCCAGCAGCGCTGTTGACAGGCCCTCTGGAAACACCATATATTTT. Full variable domain (remainder filled in from reference TRBV9 and TRBJ1-3): DSGVTQTPKHLITATGQRVTLRCSPRSGDLSVYWYQQSLDQGLQFLIQYYNGEERAKGNILERFSAQQFPDLHSELNLSSLELGDSALYFCASSAVDRPSGNTIYFGEGSWLTVV.

The chain couples TRBV6-5 to TRBJ2-7; a possible D gene is TRBD2 (6 bases). This CDR3 is 15 amino acids long. Germline V lookup: CDR1 MNHEY, CDR2 SVGAGI. V lost 0 bases to trimming and J lost 2 bases, with 11 bases between them. The CDR3 reads CASSYSSGTPYEQYF. The CDR3 DNA is TGTGCCAGCAGTTACTCGTCAGGGACTCCCTACGAGCAGTACTTC.

This clonotype was observed at least ten times. The chain uses TRBV25-1 and TRBJ1-4; maybe TRBD1 (6 bases). V was clipped by 2 bases and J by 1 base, with 8 bases between them. Germline V gives CDR1 MGHDK, CDR2 SYGVNS. The CDR3 is 15 amino acids. Written as DNA, the CDR3 is TGTGCCAGCAGTGAAACGACAGGAACTAATGAAAAACTGTTTTTT. It specifies CASSETTGTNEKLFF.

About this clonotype itself: A read error is possible here, since a much larger clone lies one base away. V and J are TRBV2 and TRBJ1-1, with D hard to call. The CDR3 totals 13 residues. CDR1 is SNHLY, CDR2 FYNNEI, per germline. V was shortened by 6 bases and J by 1 base, with 9 bases between the two germline ends. The CDR3 DNA is TGTGCCAGCAGGGACGAGAGGAACACTGAAGCTTTCTTT. Translated: CASRDERNTEAFF.